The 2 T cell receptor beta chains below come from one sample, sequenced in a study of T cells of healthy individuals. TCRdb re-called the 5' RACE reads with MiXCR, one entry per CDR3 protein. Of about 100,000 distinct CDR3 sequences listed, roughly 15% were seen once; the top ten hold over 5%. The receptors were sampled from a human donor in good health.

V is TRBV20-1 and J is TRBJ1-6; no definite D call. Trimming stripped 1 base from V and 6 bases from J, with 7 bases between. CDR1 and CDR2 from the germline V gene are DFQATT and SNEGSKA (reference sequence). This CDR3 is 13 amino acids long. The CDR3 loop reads CSARAGGNSPLHF. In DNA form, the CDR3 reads TGCAGTGCTAGAGCGGGAGGTAATTCACCCCTCCACTTT.

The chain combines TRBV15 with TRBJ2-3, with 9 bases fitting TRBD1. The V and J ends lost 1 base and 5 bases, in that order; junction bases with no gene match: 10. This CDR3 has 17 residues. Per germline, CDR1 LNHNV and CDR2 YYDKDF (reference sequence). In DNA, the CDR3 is TGTGCCACCAGCAGAGGGAGCGGACAGGGGATGCGAGATACGCAGTATTTT. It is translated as CATSRGSGQGMRDTQYF.